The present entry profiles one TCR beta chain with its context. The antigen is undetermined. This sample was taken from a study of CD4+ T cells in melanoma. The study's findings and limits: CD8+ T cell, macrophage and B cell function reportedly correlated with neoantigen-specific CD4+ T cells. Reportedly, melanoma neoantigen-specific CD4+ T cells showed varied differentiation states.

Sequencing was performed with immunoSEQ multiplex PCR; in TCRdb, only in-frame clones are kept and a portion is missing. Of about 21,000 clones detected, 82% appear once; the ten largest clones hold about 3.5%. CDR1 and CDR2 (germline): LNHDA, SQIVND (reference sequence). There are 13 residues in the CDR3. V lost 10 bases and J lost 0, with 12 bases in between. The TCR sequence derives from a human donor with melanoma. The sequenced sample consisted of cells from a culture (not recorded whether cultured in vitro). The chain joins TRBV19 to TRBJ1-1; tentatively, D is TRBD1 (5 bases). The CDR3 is CAMGRNLNTEAFF. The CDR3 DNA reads TGTGCCATGGGGCGGAACCTGAACACTGAAGCTTTCTTT.